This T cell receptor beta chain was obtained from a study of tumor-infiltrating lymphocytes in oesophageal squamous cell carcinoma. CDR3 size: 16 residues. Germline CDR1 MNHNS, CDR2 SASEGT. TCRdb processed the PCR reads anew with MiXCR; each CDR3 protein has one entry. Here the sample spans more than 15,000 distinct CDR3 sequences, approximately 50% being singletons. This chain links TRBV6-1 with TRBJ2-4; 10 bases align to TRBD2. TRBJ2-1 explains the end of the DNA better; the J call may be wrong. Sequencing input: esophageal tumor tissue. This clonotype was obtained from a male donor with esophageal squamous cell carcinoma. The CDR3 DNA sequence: TGTGCCAGCAGTGCTCAAGCTAGCGGGAGCTACAATGAGCAGTTCTTC. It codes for CASSAQASGSYNEQFF.